This TCR beta chain comes out of a study of OX40 agonist ivuxolimab in advanced cancers. As for the study more broadly: Ivuxolimab was an agonistic, fully human IgG2 monoclonal antibody directed against OX40 (CD134), a costimulatory receptor. The point of sequencing TCRbeta in the periphery was to test whether ivuxolimab changed TCR sequence diversity and drove clonal T-cell expansion. Intravenous ivuxolimab was administered to patients every 2 weeks at six dose levels: 0.01, 0.1, 0.3, 1.5, 3 and 10 mg/kg. Prior anti-PD-1, anti-PD-L1 or anti-CTLA-4 therapy was permitted, and about two fifths of dose-escalation patients had received checkpoint inhibitors. Partial responses occurred in three dose-escalation patients: two with cutaneous melanoma and one with hepatocellular carcinoma. Of the approximately 50 patients in dose escalation, about 20 had hepatocellular carcinoma, some 15 had melanoma, 9 had renal cell carcinoma and 9 had head and neck cancer. The dose-escalation cohort was over 70% male with a mean age of about 65 years, ranging from roughly 20 to 80. The paper reports the monotherapy dose-escalation portion (N ≈ 50 patients) of the phase I ivuxolimab trial.

Comment on this clone: The antigen this receptor binds is unknown. The junction departs from the called germline gene at one end, perhaps through a read error.

Genomic DNA was isolated from the sorted cells so that the TCRbeta CDR3 region could be sequenced. The immunoSEQ Assay was used to sequence the TCRbeta CDR3 regions. Drawn from immuneACCESS, this table holds only the in-frame rearrangements with V and J called that TCRdb kept. Clones are partly lost; checked studies trace under half to an unresolved V gene and leave the rest unexplained. Counted in this sample were over 75,000 clones; about 83% of them appeared once. The ten largest clones take up approximately 1.5% of the sample. The CDR3 runs 12 residues from the cysteine to the phenylalanine. Solely the CDR3 DNA is kept, with 36 bases framed from the first base. CDR1 and CDR2, per the germline V gene, are SNHLY and FYNNEI. The trial excluded patients who had a history of autoimmune disease or were on systemic immunosuppression. Peripheral blood for TCR sequencing was collected from all dose cohorts at baseline, on cycle 4 day 1, and on cycle 7 day 1. The samples were taken from a phase I, first-in-human, multicenter, open-label dose-escalation trial of ivuxolimab. Adults with locally advanced or metastatic melanoma, renal cell carcinoma, hepatocellular carcinoma or head and neck squamous cell carcinoma were enrolled in the trial. Before TCR sequencing, CD4+ T cells and CD8+ T cells were sorted from peripheral blood as separate populations.

The research as a whole found: At doses of 0.1 to 3.0 mg/kg, clonal expansion of both CD4+ and CD8+ T cells in blood was seen between baseline and week 6. Antigen specificity was not determined for the clonally expanded peripheral T cells. Low levels of normalized T-cell clonal expansion were also shown by some nonresponding patients. After ivuxolimab, CD8+ T cells had more expanded clones than CD4+ T cells on average. In the 0.1-3.0 mg/kg groups, partial responders had among the lowest normalized peripheral clonal expansion, particularly in CD8+ T cells.

The chain uses TRBV2 and TRBJ1-1; TRBD1 might be the D gene, on 5 matching bases. The sequence came from an adult with an advanced solid tumor such as melanoma, head and neck, liver or kidney cancer. The source material was CD4+ or CD8+ T cells sorted from blood, sampled in a trial of the OX40 agonist ivuxolimab. The DNA sequence is given as TGTGCCAGCAGTCAATTAACCGGGACTCGCGCCTTT. Translation gives CASSQLTGTRAF.